This passage covers 15 T cell receptor beta chains from one sample sequenced in a study of shared clonotypes between healthy human individuals. TCRdb's table, derived via immunoSEQ multiplex PCR, lists solely in-frame clones and lacks some. The sample consists of 950,000 to 1,300,000 clones, 65% to 75% of them appearing once. The sample consisted of memory CD4+ T cells sorted from blood. Described subset: CD45RA-negative fraction. The receptor source for this set is a man in his late teens or twenties in good health.

This chain joins TRBV7-9 and TRBJ2-4; D gene uncertain. Germline V CDR1 and CDR2: SEHNR, FQNEAQ (reference sequence). The ends were cut back, 0 bases at V and 11 bases at J, with 8 bases in the middle. The CDR3 runs to 12 residues. CDR3: CASSLADRVQYF. Written as DNA, the CDR3 is TGTGCCAGCAGCTTAGCCGATCGGGTTCAGTACTTC. The variable domain in full, with the rest retrieved from reference TRBV7-9 and TRBJ2-4, is DTGVSQNPRHKITKRGQNVTFRCDPISEHNRLYWYRQTLGQGPEFLTYFQNEAQLEKSRLLSDRFSAERPKGSFSTLEIQRTEQGDSAMYLCASSLADRVQYFGAGTRLSVL.

This chain links TRBV5-1 with TRBJ2-1; D call uncertain. Trimming took off 4 bases at V and 0 bases at J, with 17 bases between the two ends. The CDR3 has 17 residues. The germline V gene has CDR1 SGHRS and CDR2 YFSETQ. CDR3 sequence (DNA): TGCGCCAGCAGCACCAGGTCGACGGAAACCTCCTACAATGAGCAGTTCTTC. Its protein product is CASSTRSTETSYNEQFF.

V usage is TRBV6-5 and J usage is TRBJ2-7; 8 bases are shared with TRBD1. Germline trimming cut 3 bases from V and 2 bases from J; bases unmatched to any gene: 6. The CDR3 consists of 15 residues. CDR1 and CDR2 (germline): MNHEY, SVGAGI. The CDR3 DNA is TGTGCCAGCAGTTATAGGGACAGGCAAGCCTACGAGCAGTACTTC. Translation: CASSYRDRQAYEQYF.

The chain couples TRBV4-2 to TRBJ1-1, with no clear D. The CDR3 covers 14 residues. Trimming took 1 base from V and 1 from J, leaving 7 bases between them. Germline-derived CDR1 and CDR2 are LGHNA and YNFKEQ. CDR3 loop: CASSQVSGNTEAFF. In nucleotides, the CDR3 is TGTGCCAGCAGCCAAGTGTCTGGGAACACTGAAGCTTTCTTT.

The chain combines TRBV30 with TRBJ2-3, with D possibly being TRBD1 (6 bases). Per the germline V gene, CDR1 is GTSNPN and CDR2 is SVGIG (reference sequence). The CDR3 covers 15 residues. V was clipped by 5 bases and J by 0 bases, with 15 bases between them. As DNA, the CDR3 is TGTGCCTGGTTCCCTATAACAGGGAGCACAGATACGCAGTATTTT. It codes for CAWFPITGSTDTQYF.

This clone was detected only a few times. This sequence joins TRBV19 and TRBJ1-2; the match to TRBD1 covers 8 bases. J lost 8 bases, V lost 7 bases, and 15 bases had no gene match. The CDR3 loop spans 15 amino acids. CDR1 LNHDA and CDR2 SQIVND come from the germline V gene (reference sequence). CDR3 DNA: TGTGCCAGTACTGAGACAGGGGCAAGATCGGCGGGCTACACCTTC. This encodes CASTETGARSAGYTF.

This clone was counted between two and nine times. This chain uses TRBV5-4 with TRBJ1-5, with 9 bases matching TRBD1. The CDR3 totals 15 residues. V lost 4 bases and J lost 4; bases outside the gene matches: 6. Germline lookup yields CDR1 SGHNT and CDR2 YYREEE (reference sequence). The CDR3 nucleotides read TGTGCCAGCAGCGCCCGACAGGGGGTGAATCAGCCCCAGCATTTT. Translation: CASSARQGVNQPQHF.

This clone showed up just once. The chain uses TRBV5-4 and TRBJ1-6; D unclear. The CDR3 contains 13 residues. Germline CDR1 and CDR2: SGHNT and YYREEE (reference sequence). Trimming removed 7 bases from V and 0 bases from J, with 5 bases in between. CDR3 nucleotide sequence: TGTGCCAGCGGAATCTCCTATAATTCACCCCTCCACTTT. The encoded protein is CASGISYNSPLHF.

The rearrangement joins TRBV5-6 to TRBJ1-1; D uncertain. Per the germline V gene, CDR1 is SGHDT and CDR2 is YYEEEE. V dropped 3 bases and J dropped 0 bases, with 15 bases sitting between them. CDR3 length: 16 amino acids. The CDR3 bases are TGTGCCAGCAGCTATGAAGGCACCCCGGTGAACACTGAAGCTTTCTTT. Its translation: CASSYEGTPVNTEAFF.

CDR3 sequence reads: CASSGGQQETQYF. DNA of the CDR3: TGTGCCAGCAGCGGGGGACAGCAAGAGACCCAGTACTTC. V gene TRBV7-2 combines with J gene TRBJ2-5; TRBD1 agrees at 7 bases. Germline V gene lookup returns CDR1 SGHTA and CDR2 FQGNSA. J lost 2 bases, V lost 5 bases, and 2 bases had no gene match. The CDR3 has 13 residues.

The CDR3 is CASSQLTSGGYNEQFF. In nucleotides, the CDR3 is TGCGCCAGCAGCCAACTTACTAGCGGAGGATACAATGAGCAGTTCTTC. This rearrangement joins TRBV4-3 to TRBJ2-1, with 8 bases lining up with TRBD2. This CDR3 is built from 16 residues. Trimming at V came to 2 bases and at J to 4 bases, leaving 7 bases not matched to a gene. Germline lookup yields CDR1 LGHNA and CDR2 YSLEER.

The J gene is TRBJ2-3, the V gene TRBV5-1; 13 positions agree with TRBD2. J lost 6 bases, V lost 5 bases, and 9 bases had no gene match. The CDR3 is 16 amino acids. The germline V gene encodes CDR1 SGHRS and CDR2 YFSETQ. CDR3 loop: CASSRVLAGGLDTQYF. The CDR3 DNA is TGCGCCAGCAGTCGGGTACTAGCGGGAGGGCTGGATACGCAGTATTTT.

This sequence joins TRBV10-3 and TRBJ2-7, with 11 bases identical to TRBD2. The germline CDR1 and CDR2 sequences are ENHRY and SYGVKD. The CDR3 sequence is 15 residues long. The J segment lost 4 bases and the V segment lost 3 bases, leaving 5 bases of the junction unmatched. The CDR3 nucleotides read TGTGCCATCAGTGAACTAGCGGGGGCCTCTTACGAGCAGTACTTC. Translating gives CAISELAGASYEQYF.

The chain employs TRBV19 and TRBJ2-1; 16 bases match TRBD2. The CDR3 spans 17 residues. From germline, CDR1 is LNHDA and CDR2 SQIVND (reference sequence). V lost 5 bases to trimming and J lost 6 bases; unmatched junction nucleotides: 7. The DNA of the CDR3 is TGTGCCAGTAGTGCACCGGGACTAGCGGGAGGGCCCAATGAGCAGTTCTTC. Its protein product is CASSAPGLAGGPNEQFF.

The V call is TRBV4-1, the J call TRBJ1-6; D is possibly TRBD1 (6 bases). The CDR3 runs to 19 residues. Germline CDR1 is MGHRA and CDR2 is YSYEKL. Between the trimmed V and J ends, which lost 0 bases and 7 bases, there was a span of 22 bases. The CDR3 is CASSQENLSGGATNSPLHF. For the CDR3, the DNA is TGCGCCAGCAGCCAAGAAAACTTATCTGGGGGCGCGACCAATTCACCCCTCCACTTT.